This note documents a single TCR beta chain sequence. This specimen comes from a study of blood T cell repertoires in COVID-19. Overall study: COVID-19 samples, acute and convalescent, were from the United States, Italy and Spain. PBMCs, B-cell-depleted T cells, or T cells were the source of the cDNA or gDNA that made up the material.

Source study methods: Estimation of nucleated cell counts was performed using reference gene primer amplification. Using immunoSEQ multiplex PCR, the repertoire was profiled, and TCRdb retains in-frame clones only, with some absent. Clone size and V and J calls were adopted from that table, with D and trimming inferred from the DNA. The sample includes about 120,000 clones, around 89% seen only once; the top ten take 25% to 30%. Between the trimmed V and J ends, which lost 4 bases and 0 bases, there was a span of 10 bases. From germline, CDR1 is SGDLS and CDR2 YYNGEE. The CDR3 totals 14 residues. The gene calls are TRBV9 and TRBJ1-2; no reliable D call. The receptor was isolated from a man in his 70s with active or convalescent COVID-19. The sequenced sample consisted of peripheral blood. The CDR3 nucleotides are TGTGCCAGCAGCAGTCGGTTACCTAACTATGGCTACACCTTC. This encodes CASSSRLPNYGYTF.